This entry features one T cell receptor (beta chain) sequence. Its specificity is unknown. Trimming cost V 2 bases and J 3 bases, with 15 bases left between them. The CDR3 extends over 16 amino acids. Germline-derived CDR1 and CDR2 are SGHTA and FQGNSA. Normal lung was sampled as far from the tumour as possible, at least 3 cm. This specimen comes from a study of immune cell composition in non-small cell lung cancer. Study outcomes and limitations: Shared sequences between tumour-reactive and dominant in vivo clones were not proven. Tumour-associated clones >0.5% occurred in around 35% of adenocarcinomas, approximately 79% of squamous. No significant correlation existed between pack-years smoked and tumour clonality.

Method: immunoSEQ multiplex PCR; TCRdb's copy keeps in-frame clones and lacks some. The table lists about 2,800 clones, around 80% of them singletons. This receptor was obtained from a human donor with non-small cell lung cancer. The chain has TRBV7-2 and TRBJ2-3; a possible D gene is TRBD2 (7 bases). Sequenced input: non-adjacent lung tissue. The CDR3 protein is CASSLYTGGRTDTQYF. For the CDR3, the DNA is TGTGCCAGCAGCTTATACACGGGGGGCCGTACAGATACGCAGTATTTT. Filled out from reference TRBV7-2 and TRBJ2-3, the complete variable domain reads GAGVSQSPSNKVTEKGKDVELRCDPISGHTALYWYRQSLGQGLEFLIYFQGNSAPDKSGLPSDRFSAERTGGSVSTLTIQRTQQEDSAVYLCASSLYTGGRTDTQYFGPGTRLTVL.